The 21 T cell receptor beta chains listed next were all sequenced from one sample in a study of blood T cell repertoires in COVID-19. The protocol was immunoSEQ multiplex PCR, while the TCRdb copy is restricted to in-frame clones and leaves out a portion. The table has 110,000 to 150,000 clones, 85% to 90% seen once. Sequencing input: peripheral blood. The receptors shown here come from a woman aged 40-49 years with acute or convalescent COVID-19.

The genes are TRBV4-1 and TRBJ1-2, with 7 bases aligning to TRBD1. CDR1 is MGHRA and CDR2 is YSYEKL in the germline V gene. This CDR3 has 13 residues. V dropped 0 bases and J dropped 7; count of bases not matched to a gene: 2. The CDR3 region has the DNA TGCGCCAGCAGCCAAGATAGGACAGGTGGCTACACCTTC. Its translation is CASSQDRTGGYTF.

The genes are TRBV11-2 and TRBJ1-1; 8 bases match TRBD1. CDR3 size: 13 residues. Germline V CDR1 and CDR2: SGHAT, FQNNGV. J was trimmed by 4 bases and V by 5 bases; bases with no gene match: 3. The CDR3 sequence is CASSGQGGTEAFF. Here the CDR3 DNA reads TGTGCCAGCAGCGGACAGGGAGGCACTGAAGCTTTCTTT.

The CDR3 is CASSSWGAGEETQYF. The DNA of the CDR3 is TGTGCCAGCAGCTCTTGGGGAGCGGGGGAAGAGACCCAGTACTTC. The gene calls are TRBV7-2 and TRBJ2-5, with 8 bases identical to TRBD2. The CDR3 has 15 residues. CDR1 and CDR2 (germline): SGHTA, FQGNSA. V was pared by 4 bases and J by 3 bases, with 7 bases of the junction left unmatched.

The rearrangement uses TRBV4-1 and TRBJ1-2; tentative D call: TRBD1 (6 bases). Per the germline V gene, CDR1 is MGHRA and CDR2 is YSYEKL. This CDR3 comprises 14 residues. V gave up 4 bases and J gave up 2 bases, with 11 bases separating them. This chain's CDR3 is CASSPGDGNYGYTF. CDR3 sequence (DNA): TGCGCCAGCAGCCCAGGGGACGGCAACTATGGCTACACCTTC.

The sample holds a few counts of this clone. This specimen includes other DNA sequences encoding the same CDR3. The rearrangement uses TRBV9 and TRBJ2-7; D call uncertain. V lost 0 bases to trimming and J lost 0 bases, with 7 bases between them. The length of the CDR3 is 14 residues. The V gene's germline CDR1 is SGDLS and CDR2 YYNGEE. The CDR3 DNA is TGTGCCAGCAGCGTAGGAGACAACTCCTACGAGCAGTACTTC. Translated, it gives CASSVGDNSYEQYF.

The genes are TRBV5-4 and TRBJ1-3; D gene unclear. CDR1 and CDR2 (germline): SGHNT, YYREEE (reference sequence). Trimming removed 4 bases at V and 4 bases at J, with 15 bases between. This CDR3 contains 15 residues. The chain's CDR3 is CASSPMGLGGNTIYF. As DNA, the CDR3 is TGTGCCAGCAGCCCTATGGGCCTCGGCGGAAACACCATATATTTT.

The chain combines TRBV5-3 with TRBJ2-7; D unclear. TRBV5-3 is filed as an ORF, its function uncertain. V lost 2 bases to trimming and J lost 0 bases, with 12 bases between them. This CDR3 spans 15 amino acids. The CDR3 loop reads CARSLFSRSSYEQYF. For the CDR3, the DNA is TGTGCCAGAAGCTTATTTTCGCGGAGCTCCTACGAGCAGTACTTC.

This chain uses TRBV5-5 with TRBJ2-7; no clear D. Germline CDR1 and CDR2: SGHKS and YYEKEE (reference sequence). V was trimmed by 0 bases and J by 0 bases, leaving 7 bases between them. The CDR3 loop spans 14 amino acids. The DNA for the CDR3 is TGTGCCAGCAGCTTGGACTGGTACTCCTACGAGCAGTACTTC. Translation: CASSLDWYSYEQYF.

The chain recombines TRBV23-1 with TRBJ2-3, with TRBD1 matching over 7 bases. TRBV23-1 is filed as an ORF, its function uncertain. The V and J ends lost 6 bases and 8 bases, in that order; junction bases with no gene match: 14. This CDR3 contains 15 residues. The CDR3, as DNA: TGCGCCAGCAGGGGACAGCGCCGCCGGTGGGGTACGCAGTATTTT. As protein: CASRGQRRRWGTQYF.

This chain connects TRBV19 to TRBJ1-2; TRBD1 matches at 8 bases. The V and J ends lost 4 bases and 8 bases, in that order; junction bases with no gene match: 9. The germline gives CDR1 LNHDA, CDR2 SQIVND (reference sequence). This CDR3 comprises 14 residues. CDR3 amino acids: CASSTPRQGLGYTF. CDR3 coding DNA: TGTGCCAGTAGTACACCCCGACAGGGGTTGGGCTACACCTTC.

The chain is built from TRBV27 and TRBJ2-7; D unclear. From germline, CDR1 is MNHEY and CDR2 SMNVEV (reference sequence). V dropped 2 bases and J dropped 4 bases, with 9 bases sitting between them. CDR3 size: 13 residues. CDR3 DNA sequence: TGTGCCAGCAGTTTAGTCGACTCATACGAGCAGTACTTC. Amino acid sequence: CASSLVDSYEQYF.

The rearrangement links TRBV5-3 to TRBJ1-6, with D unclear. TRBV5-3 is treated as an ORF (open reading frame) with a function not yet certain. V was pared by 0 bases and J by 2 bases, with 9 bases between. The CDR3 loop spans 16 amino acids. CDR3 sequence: CARSLGTKPYNSPLHF. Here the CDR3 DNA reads TGTGCCAGAAGCTTGGGTACCAAGCCCTATAATTCACCCCTCCACTTT.

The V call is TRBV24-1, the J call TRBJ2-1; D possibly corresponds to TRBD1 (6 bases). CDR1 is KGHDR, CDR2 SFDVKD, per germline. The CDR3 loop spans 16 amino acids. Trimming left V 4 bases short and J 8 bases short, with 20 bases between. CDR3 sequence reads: CATSDPQGRRSDEQFF. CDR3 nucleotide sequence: TGTGCCACCAGTGACCCACAGGGAAGGCGGAGCGATGAGCAGTTCTTC.

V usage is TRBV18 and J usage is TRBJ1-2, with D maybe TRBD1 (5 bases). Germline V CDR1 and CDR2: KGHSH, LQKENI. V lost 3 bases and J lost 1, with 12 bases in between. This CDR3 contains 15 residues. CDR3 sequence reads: CASSPYLQVNYGYTF. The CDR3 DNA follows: TGTGCCAGCTCACCGTATTTACAGGTTAACTATGGCTACACCTTC.

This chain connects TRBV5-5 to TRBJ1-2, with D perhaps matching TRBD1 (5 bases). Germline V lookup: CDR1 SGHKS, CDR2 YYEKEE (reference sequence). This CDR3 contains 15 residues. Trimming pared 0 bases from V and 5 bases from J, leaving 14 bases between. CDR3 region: CASSLVAGTLYGYTF. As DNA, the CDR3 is TGTGCCAGCAGCTTGGTGGCAGGGACTCTTTATGGCTACACCTTC.

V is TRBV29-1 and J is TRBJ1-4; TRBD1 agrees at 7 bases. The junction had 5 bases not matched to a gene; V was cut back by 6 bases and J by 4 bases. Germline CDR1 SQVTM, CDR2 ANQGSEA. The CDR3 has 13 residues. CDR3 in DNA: TGCAGCGTCACGGGACAGTTTAATGAAAAACTGTTTTTT. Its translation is CSVTGQFNEKLFF.

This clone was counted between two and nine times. CDR3 coding DNA: TGTGCCAGCACTCCAGCGGACAGCCAAGAGACCCAGTACTTC. It yields the protein CASTPADSQETQYF. The V and J genes are TRBV2 and TRBJ2-5, with a possible D match to TRBD1 (6 bases). This CDR3 comprises 14 residues. CDR1 and CDR2 (germline): SNHLY, FYNNEI. Deletions cut 7 bases from V and 1 base from J, with 13 bases between.

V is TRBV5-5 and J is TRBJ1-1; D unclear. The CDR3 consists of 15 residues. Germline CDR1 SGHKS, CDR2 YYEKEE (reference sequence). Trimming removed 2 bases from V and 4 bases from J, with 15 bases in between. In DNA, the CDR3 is TGTGCCAGCAGCTTTGAGGGCGGGCGGCGCACTGAAGCTTTCTTT. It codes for CASSFEGGRRTEAFF.

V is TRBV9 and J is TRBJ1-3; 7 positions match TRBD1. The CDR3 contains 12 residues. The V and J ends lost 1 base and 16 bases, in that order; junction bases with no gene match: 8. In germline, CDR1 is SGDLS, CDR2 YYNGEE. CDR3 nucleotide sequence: TGTGCCAGCAGCGTACTACCGGGACAGTTTTATTTT. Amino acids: CASSVLPGQFYF.

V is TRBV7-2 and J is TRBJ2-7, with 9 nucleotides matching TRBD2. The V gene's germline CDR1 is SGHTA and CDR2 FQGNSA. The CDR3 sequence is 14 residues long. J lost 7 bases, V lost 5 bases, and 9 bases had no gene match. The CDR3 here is CASSPQPTSGEQYF. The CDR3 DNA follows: TGTGCCAGCAGCCCCCAACCGACTAGCGGAGAGCAGTACTTC.

The CDR3 nucleotides are TGTGCCAGCAGCGTGCGCTCCTATAATTCACCCCTCCACTTT. Protein: CASSVRSYNSPLHF. The chain is built from TRBV9 and TRBJ1-6; D uncertain. Germline V gene lookup returns CDR1 SGDLS and CDR2 YYNGEE. V was pared by 2 bases and J by 0 bases, with 3 bases between. CDR3 length: 14 amino acids.